This passage covers 21 T cell receptor beta chains from one sample sequenced in a study of radiotherapy plus CTLA-4 blockade in lung cancer. TCRdb's table, derived via immunoSEQ multiplex PCR, lists solely in-frame clones and lacks some. The sample contains some 70,000 clones, less than 80% of which appear only once. The sample here was peripheral blood, taken from a patient treated with radiotherapy plus ipilimumab. The receptor source for this set is a human donor with non-small cell lung cancer who had a complete response to radiotherapy plus ipilimumab.

The chain is built from TRBV6-6 and TRBJ1-1; D ambiguous. There are 13 residues in the CDR3. V was pared by 6 bases and J by 0 bases, with 8 bases between. The germline V gene has CDR1 MNHNY and CDR2 SVGAGI (reference sequence). The CDR3, as DNA: TGTGCCAGCAGGTCCTCCTTGAACACTGAAGCTTTCTTT. It encodes CASRSSLNTEAFF.

The V and J genes are TRBV19 and TRBJ1-5, with a possible D match to TRBD1 (6 bases). This CDR3 comprises 13 residues. The germline V gene encodes CDR1 LNHDA and CDR2 SQIVND (reference sequence). The germline V and J ends were trimmed by 11 bases and 0 bases, with 11 bases remaining between them. The CDR3 here is CAGGTYSNQPQHF. The CDR3 DNA reads as TGTGCCGGCGGGACATATAGCAATCAGCCCCAGCATTTT. Drawing the rest from reference TRBV19 and TRBJ1-5, the complete variable domain is DGGITQSPKYLFRKEGQNVTLSCEQNLNHDAMYWYRQDPGQGLRLIYYSQIVNDFQKGDIAEGYSVSREKKESFPLTVTSAQKNPTAFYLCAGGTYSNQPQHFGDGTRLSIL.

This clone was counted only a few times. The chain recombines TRBV6-6 with TRBJ2-7; D tentatively fits TRBD1 or TRBD2 (5 bases each). V shed 4 bases and J shed 2 bases, with 15 bases lying between them. This CDR3 has 15 residues. Germline assignment: CDR1 MNHNY and CDR2 SVGAGI (reference sequence). CDR3 in amino acids: CASSSSFPGPYEQYF. DNA for the CDR3: TGTGCCAGCAGTTCATCATTTCCGGGGCCCTACGAGCAGTACTTC.

This chain links TRBV5-1 with TRBJ1-2, with 8 bases lining up with TRBD1. Germline loops: CDR1 SGHRS, CDR2 YFSETQ. This CDR3 is built from 15 residues. V lost 1 base to trimming and J lost 4 bases; unmatched junction nucleotides: 6. The CDR3 coding sequence is TGCGCCAGCAGCTTGTCGGGACAGGAGATCTATGGCTACACCTTC. This gives the protein CASSLSGQEIYGYTF.

The rearrangement joins TRBV7-2 to TRBJ2-2; possible D gene TRBD2, 6 bases. This CDR3 region has 16 residues. Germline CDR1 SGHTA, CDR2 FQGNSA. V lost 5 bases and J 1 base, leaving 14 bases between the germline ends. The CDR3 here is CASSPVAGGNTGELFF. CDR3 DNA sequence: TGTGCCAGCAGCCCCGTCGCCGGGGGGAACACCGGGGAGCTGTTTTTT.

This clone was counted a few times. The CDR3 nucleotides read TGCGCCAGCAGCTTGACCTACAGCTCTGGAAACACCATATATTTT. It encodes CASSLTYSSGNTIYF. The chain joins TRBV5-1 to TRBJ1-3; D not certain. The CDR3 spans 15 residues. The V end was cut by 1 base, the J end by 0 bases, with 8 bases between. CDR1 and CDR2 from the germline V gene are SGHRS and YFSETQ.

This chain uses TRBV29-1 with TRBJ1-2, with D unresolved. Trimming stripped 2 bases from V and 4 bases from J, with 8 bases between. There are 12 residues in the CDR3. CDR1 is SQVTM, CDR2 ANQGSEA, per germline. The CDR3 here is CSVERVTYGYTF. CDR3 DNA: TGCAGCGTTGAAAGGGTTACCTATGGCTACACCTTC.

The table lists this clone with a count of one. The chain couples TRBV19 to TRBJ2-4; D may be TRBD1 (6 bases). This CDR3 has 13 residues. V dropped 7 bases and J dropped 5 bases, with 12 bases sitting between them. Germline-derived CDR1 and CDR2 are LNHDA and SQIVND (reference sequence). The CDR3 loop is CASTPGAQNIQYF. The CDR3 DNA reads as TGTGCCAGTACGCCAGGGGCGCAAAACATTCAGTACTTC.

CDR3 DNA: TGTGCCTGGAGGGGACAGGGGATGGGTCAGCCCCAGCATTTT. Translation gives CAWRGQGMGQPQHF. This chain joins TRBV30 and TRBJ1-5; 10 nucleotides agree with TRBD1. CDR1 and CDR2 (germline): GTSNPN, SVGIG (reference sequence). The CDR3 loop spans 14 amino acids. V was clipped by 3 bases and J by 6 bases; unmatched bases: 5.

The chain uses TRBV15 and TRBJ1-2; D gene unclear. Trimming left V 0 bases short and J 13 bases short, with 9 bases between. This CDR3 comprises 11 residues. The germline V gene has CDR1 LNHNV and CDR2 YYDKDF (reference sequence). The CDR3 region is CATSRDQFPTF. In DNA form, the CDR3 reads TGTGCCACCAGCAGAGATCAGTTCCCCACCTTC. The entire variable domain, with the rest obtained from reference TRBV15 and TRBJ1-2, is as follows: DAMVIQNPRYQVTQFGKPVTLSCSQTLNHNVMYWYQQKSSQAPKLLFHYYDKDFNNEADTPDNFQSRRPNTSFCFLDIRSPGLGDTAMYLCATSRDQFPTFGSGTRLTVV.

The chain has TRBV18 and TRBJ1-1; D gene ambiguous. Germline V CDR1 and CDR2: KGHSH, LQKENI. The V gene lost 6 bases and the J gene lost 0 bases, with 5 bases spanning the gap. This CDR3 has 12 residues. The CDR3 loop reads CASSLMNTEAFF. The CDR3 nucleotides are TGTGCCAGCTCTCTTATGAACACTGAAGCTTTCTTT.

V gene TRBV29-1 combines with J gene TRBJ2-3; 8 nucleotides match TRBD1. CDR3 length: 12 amino acids. Unmatched junction bases numbered 5, after V lost 7 bases and J lost 5 bases. Germline V gene sequence: CDR1 SQVTM, CDR2 ANQGSEA. The CDR3 here is CSAGGPRDTQYF. The CDR3 nucleotides read TGCAGCGCAGGGGGCCCCAGAGATACGCAGTATTTT.

This clone was seen a single time. The V call is TRBV14, the J call TRBJ1-1; no reliable D call. The CDR3 is made up of 13 amino acids. V shed 6 bases and J shed 6 bases, with 14 bases lying between them. Germline V gives CDR1 SGHDN, CDR2 FVKESK. CDR3 region: CASSDDRSPEAFF. In nucleotides, the CDR3 is TGTGCCAGCAGTGACGACCGTTCCCCTGAAGCTTTCTTT. The full variable domain, its missing parts supplied by reference TRBV14 and TRBJ1-1, is EAGVTQFPSHSVIEKGQTVTLRCDPISGHDNLYWYRRVMGKEIKFLLHFVKESKQDESGMPNNRFLAERTGGTYSTLKVQPAELEDSGVYFCASSDDRSPEAFFGQGTRLTVV.

The chain uses TRBV30 and TRBJ1-1; no definite D call. Between the trimmed V and J ends, which lost 2 bases and 0 bases, there was a span of 7 bases. The CDR3 has 13 residues. Per germline, CDR1 GTSNPN and CDR2 SVGIG (reference sequence). The CDR3 loop reads CAWSHSMNTEAFF. CDR3 DNA sequence: TGTGCCTGGAGTCACAGTATGAACACTGAAGCTTTCTTT.

The chain recombines TRBV7-9 with TRBJ1-1; unclear D gene. Germline V CDR1 and CDR2: SEHNR, FQNEAQ (reference sequence). The CDR3 contains 15 residues. V was cut by 2 bases and J by 1 base, with 11 bases left in between. The DNA for the CDR3 is TGTGCCAGCAGCTTATGGGAAGAGGGGAACACTGAAGCTTTCTTT. Its translation: CASSLWEEGNTEAFF.

The chain is built from TRBV6-6 and TRBJ2-1; D tentatively reads TRBD1 or TRBD2 (7 bases each). Deletions cut 6 bases from V and 5 bases from J, with 17 bases between. CDR3 length: 15 residues. CDR1 and CDR2 (germline): MNHNY, SVGAGI (reference sequence). Here the CDR3 reads CASRQGREGHNEQFF. CDR3 DNA: TGTGCCAGCAGACAGGGGAGGGAAGGCCACAATGAGCAGTTCTTC.

J is TRBJ1-5 and V is TRBV18; perhaps TRBD1 as D (6 bases). The CDR3 loop spans 16 amino acids. V shed 3 bases and J shed 9 bases, with 21 bases lying between them. In germline, CDR1 is KGHSH, CDR2 LQKENI. Written as DNA, the CDR3 is TGTGCCAGCTCACCTCACCCGCCAGGGGAGTCCGGGCCCCAGCATTTT. Encoded protein: CASSPHPPGESGPQHF.

The V call is TRBV11-2, the J call TRBJ2-2; 9 bases map to TRBD1. The germline V gene has CDR1 SGHAT and CDR2 FQNNGV. V shed 5 bases, J shed 7 bases, and the junction held 8 bases outside the gene matches. The length of the CDR3 is 15 residues. The CDR3 region has the DNA TGTGCCAGCAGCGTAACAGGGGGCGTGGGCGGGGAGCTGTTTTTT. Its protein product is CASSVTGGVGGELFF.

This clone was detected a few times. The rearrangement links TRBV30 to TRBJ1-4, with D unresolved. Germline values: CDR1 GTSNPN, CDR2 SVGIG (reference sequence). This CDR3 comprises 15 residues. The V and J ends lost 0 bases and 3 bases respectively, with 11 bases between them. CDR3 residues: CAWSVRRAPNEKLFF. DNA of the CDR3: TGTGCCTGGAGTGTACGGAGGGCGCCTAATGAAAAACTGTTTTTT.

The chain recombines TRBV5-4 with TRBJ1-2; D remains ambiguous. The V gene's germline CDR1 is SGHNT and CDR2 YYREEE (reference sequence). The CDR3 spans 13 residues. V was pared by 3 bases and J by 4 bases, with 10 bases between. CDR3 DNA: TGTGCCAGCAGCTCGGACGGGGTCTATGGCTACACCTTC. Translating gives CASSSDGVYGYTF.

The chain uses TRBV29-1 and TRBJ2-4, with D possibly being TRBD1 (5 bases). V was pared by 5 bases and J by 3 bases, with 23 bases between. The CDR3 is made up of 17 amino acids. Germline V CDR1 and CDR2: SQVTM, ANQGSEA. The CDR3 loop is CSVQYRRAGKGKNIQYF. For the CDR3, the DNA is TGCAGCGTTCAATACCGAAGGGCAGGGAAGGGCAAAAACATTCAGTACTTC. Full variable domain (missing parts from reference TRBV29-1 and TRBJ2-4): SAVISQKPSRDICQRGTSLTIQCQVDSQVTMMFWYRQQPGQSLTLIATANQGSEATYESGFVIDKFPISRPNLTFSTLTVSNMSPEDSSIYLCSVQYRRAGKGKNIQYFGAGTRLSVL.